This TCR beta chain appears in the sequencing data of a study of blood T cell repertoires in COVID-19. Sequencing was performed with immunoSEQ multiplex PCR; in TCRdb, only in-frame clones are kept and a portion is missing. This table holds approximately 200,000 clones, under 85% found once. The CDR3 extends over 14 amino acids. CDR1 is KGHDR, CDR2 SFDVKD, per germline. Between the trimmed V and J ends, which lost 1 base and 4 bases, there was a span of 8 bases. This clone was picked up one time. The sequence was collected from a man between 60 and 75 years old who had recovered from COVID-19. The sample was PBMCs or T cells enriched from blood (not recorded which). The chain links TRBV24-1 to TRBJ2-3; D unclear. The DNA of the CDR3 is TGTGCCACCAGTGATTTTGGTGGCCCAGATACGCAGTATTTT. Residues: CATSDFGGPDTQYF.